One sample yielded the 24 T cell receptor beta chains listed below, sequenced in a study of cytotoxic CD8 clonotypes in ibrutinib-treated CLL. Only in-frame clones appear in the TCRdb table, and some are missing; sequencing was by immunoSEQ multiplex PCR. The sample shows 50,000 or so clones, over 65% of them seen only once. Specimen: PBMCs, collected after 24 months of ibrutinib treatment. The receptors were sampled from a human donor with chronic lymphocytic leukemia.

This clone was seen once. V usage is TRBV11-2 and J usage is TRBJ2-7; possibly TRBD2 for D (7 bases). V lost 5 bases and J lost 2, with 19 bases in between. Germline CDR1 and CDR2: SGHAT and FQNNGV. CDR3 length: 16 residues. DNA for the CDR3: TGTGCCAGCAGCCGGCGCGGGGGCGGGAGTACCTACGAGCAGTACTTC. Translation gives CASSRRGGGSTYEQYF.

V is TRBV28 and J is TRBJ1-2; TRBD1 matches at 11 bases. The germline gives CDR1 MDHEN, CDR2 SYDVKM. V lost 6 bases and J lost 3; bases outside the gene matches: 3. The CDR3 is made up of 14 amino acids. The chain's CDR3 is CASRGTGGYYGYTF. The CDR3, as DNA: TGTGCCAGCAGGGGGACAGGGGGTTACTATGGCTACACCTTC.

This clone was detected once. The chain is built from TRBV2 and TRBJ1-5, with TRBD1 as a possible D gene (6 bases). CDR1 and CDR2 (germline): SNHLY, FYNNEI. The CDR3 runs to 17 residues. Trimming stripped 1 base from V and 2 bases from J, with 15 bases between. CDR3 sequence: CASSEGGGVTGNQPQHF. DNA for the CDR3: TGTGCCAGCAGTGAAGGAGGGGGGGTAACTGGCAATCAGCCCCAGCATTTT.

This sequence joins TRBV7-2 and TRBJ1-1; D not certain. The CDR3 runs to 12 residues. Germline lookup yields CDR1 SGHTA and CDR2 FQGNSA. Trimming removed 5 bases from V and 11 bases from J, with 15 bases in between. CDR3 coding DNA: TGTGCCAGCAGCCAACAAGAGGTTGTTGCTTTCTTT. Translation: CASSQQEVVAFF.

The CDR3, as DNA: TGTGCCAGCTCACCATTTTTGACTAGCGGGAGTGGCGGGGAGCTGTTTTTT. Amino acids: CASSPFLTSGSGGELFF. The V gene is TRBV18, the J gene TRBJ2-2; TRBD2 matches 12 bases. This CDR3 is built from 17 residues. The V segment lost 2 bases and the J segment 7 bases; nucleotides outside the gene matches: 8. Germline V gene lookup returns CDR1 KGHSH and CDR2 LQKENI.

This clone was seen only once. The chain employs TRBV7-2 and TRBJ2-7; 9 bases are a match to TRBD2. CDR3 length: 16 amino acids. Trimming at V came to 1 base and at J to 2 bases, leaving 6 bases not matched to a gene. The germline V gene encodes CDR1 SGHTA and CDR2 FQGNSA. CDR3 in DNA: TGTGCCAGCAGCTTAGAGACTAGCGGAATCCCCTACGAGCAGTACTTC. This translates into CASSLETSGIPYEQYF.

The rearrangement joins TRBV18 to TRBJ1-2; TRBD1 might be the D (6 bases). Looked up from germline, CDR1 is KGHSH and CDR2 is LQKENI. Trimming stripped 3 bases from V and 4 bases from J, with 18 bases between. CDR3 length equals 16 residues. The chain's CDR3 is CASSPDDRSRSYGYTF. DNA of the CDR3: TGTGCCAGCTCACCGGATGACAGGAGTCGGTCCTATGGCTACACCTTC.

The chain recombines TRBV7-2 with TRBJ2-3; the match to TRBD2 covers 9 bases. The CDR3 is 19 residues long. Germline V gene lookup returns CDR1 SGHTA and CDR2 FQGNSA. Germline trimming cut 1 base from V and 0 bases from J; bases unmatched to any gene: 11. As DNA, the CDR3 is TGTGCCAGCAGCTTAGAACCCCAACTAGCGGGCCTTAGCACAGATACGCAGTATTTT. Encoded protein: CASSLEPQLAGLSTDTQYF.

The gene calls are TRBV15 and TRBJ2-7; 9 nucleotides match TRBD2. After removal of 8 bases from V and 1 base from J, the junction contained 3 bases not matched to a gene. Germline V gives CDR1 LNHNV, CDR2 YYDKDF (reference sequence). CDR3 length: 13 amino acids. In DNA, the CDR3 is TGTGCCACCGGACTAGCGAGTTCCTACGAGCAGTACTTC. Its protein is CATGLASSYEQYF. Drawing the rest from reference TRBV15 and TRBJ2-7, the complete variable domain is DAMVIQNPRYQVTQFGKPVTLSCSQTLNHNVMYWYQQKSSQAPKLLFHYYDKDFNNEADTPDNFQSRRPNTSFCFLDIRSPGLGDTAMYLCATGLASSYEQYFGPGTRLTVT.

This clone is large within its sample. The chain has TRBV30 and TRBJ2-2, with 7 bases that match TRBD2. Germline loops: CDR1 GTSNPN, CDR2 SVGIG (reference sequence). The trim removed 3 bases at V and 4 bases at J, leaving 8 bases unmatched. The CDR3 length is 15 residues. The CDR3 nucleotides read TGTGCCTGGAGCGCTCCGGGACTAAGCACCGGGGAGCTGTTTTTT. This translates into CAWSAPGLSTGELFF.

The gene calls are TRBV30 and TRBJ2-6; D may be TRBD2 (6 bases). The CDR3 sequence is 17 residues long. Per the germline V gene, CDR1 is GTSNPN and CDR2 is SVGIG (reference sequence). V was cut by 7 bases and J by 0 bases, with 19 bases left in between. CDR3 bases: TGTGCCTTATATGGGGACTTCACTATCTCTGGGGCCAACGTCCTGACTTTC. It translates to CALYGDFTISGANVLTF. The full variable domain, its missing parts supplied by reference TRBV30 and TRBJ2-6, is SQTIHQWPATLVQPVGSPLSLECTVEGTSNPNLYWYRQAAGRGLQLLFYSVGIGQISSEVPQNLSASRPQDRQFILSSKKLLLSDSGFYLCALYGDFTISGANVLTFGAGSRLTVL.

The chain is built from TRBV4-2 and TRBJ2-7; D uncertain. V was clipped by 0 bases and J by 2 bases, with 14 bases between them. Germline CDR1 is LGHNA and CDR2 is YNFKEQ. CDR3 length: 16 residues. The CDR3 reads CASSQEVKGGTYEQYF. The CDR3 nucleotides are TGTGCCAGCAGCCAAGAGGTCAAGGGCGGAACCTACGAGCAGTACTTC.

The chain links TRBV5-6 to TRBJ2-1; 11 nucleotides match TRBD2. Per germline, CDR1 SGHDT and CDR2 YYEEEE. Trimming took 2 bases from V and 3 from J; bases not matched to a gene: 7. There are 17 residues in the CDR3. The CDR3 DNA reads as TGTGCCAGCAGCTTCTCACTAGCGGGAGTTGGCTACAATGAGCAGTTCTTC. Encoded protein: CASSFSLAGVGYNEQFF.

The CDR3 nucleotides are TGTGCCAGCAGCTCTCCTCACAGGGGACCAAAAAACATTCAGTACTTC. Translating it yields CASSSPHRGPKNIQYF. This chain links TRBV11-3 with TRBJ2-4; 7 bases fit TRBD1. The germline CDR1 and CDR2 sequences are SGHNT and YENEEA. The CDR3 contains 16 residues. The J segment lost 4 bases and the V segment lost 4 bases, leaving 10 bases of the junction unmatched.

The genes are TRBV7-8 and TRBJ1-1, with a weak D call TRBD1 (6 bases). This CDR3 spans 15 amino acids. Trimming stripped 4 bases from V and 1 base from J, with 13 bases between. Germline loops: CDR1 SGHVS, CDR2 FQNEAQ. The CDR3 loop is CASSSGHPSNTEAFF. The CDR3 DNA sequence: TGTGCCAGCAGCTCGGGACACCCTTCGAACACTGAAGCTTTCTTT. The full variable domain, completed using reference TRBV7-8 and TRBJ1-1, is GAGVSQSPRYKVAKRGQDVALRCDPISGHVSLFWYQQALGQGPEFLTYFQNEAQLDKSGLPSDRFFAERPEGSVSTLKIQRTQQEDSAVYLCASSSGHPSNTEAFFGQGTRLTVV.

The CDR3 nucleotides are TGTGCTAGTGGTTGGGGACGGGGGCTCGGTGGCTACACCTTC. This sequence encodes CASGWGRGLGGYTF. The chain joins TRBV12-5 to TRBJ1-2, with D possibly being TRBD1 (6 bases). CDR3 length: 14 residues. Between the trimmed V and J ends, which lost 4 bases and 7 bases, there was a span of 16 bases. Per germline, CDR1 LGHNT and CDR2 FRNRAP.

CDR3 loop: CASSELNYGYTF. The DNA for the CDR3 is TGTGCCAGTAGCGAGCTTAACTATGGCTACACCTTC. V gene TRBV19 combines with J gene TRBJ1-2; D gene ambiguous. The CDR3 is 12 residues long. Trimming pared 6 bases from V and 1 base from J, leaving 6 bases between. Germline V gene data show CDR1 as LNHDA and CDR2 as SQIVND (reference sequence). The full variable domain, rest sourced from reference TRBV19 and TRBJ1-2, is DGGITQSPKYLFRKEGQNVTLSCEQNLNHDAMYWYRQDPGQGLRLIYYSQIVNDFQKGDIAEGYSVSREKKESFPLTVTSAQKNPTAFYLCASSELNYGYTFGSGTRLTVV.

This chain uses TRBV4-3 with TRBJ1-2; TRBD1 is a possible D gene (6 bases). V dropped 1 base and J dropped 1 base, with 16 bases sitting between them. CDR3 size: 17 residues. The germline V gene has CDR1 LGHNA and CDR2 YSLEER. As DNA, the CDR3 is TGCGCCAGCAGCCAAGGCCCGGGAGGGGGGGGTAACTATGGCTACACCTTC. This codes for CASSQGPGGGGNYGYTF.

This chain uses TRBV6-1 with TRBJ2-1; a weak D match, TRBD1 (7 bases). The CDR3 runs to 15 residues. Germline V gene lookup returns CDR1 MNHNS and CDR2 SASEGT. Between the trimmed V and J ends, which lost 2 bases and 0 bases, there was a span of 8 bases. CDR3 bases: TGTGCCAGCAGTGAACAGGGGGGCTCCTACAATGAGCAGTTCTTC. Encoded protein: CASSEQGGSYNEQFF.

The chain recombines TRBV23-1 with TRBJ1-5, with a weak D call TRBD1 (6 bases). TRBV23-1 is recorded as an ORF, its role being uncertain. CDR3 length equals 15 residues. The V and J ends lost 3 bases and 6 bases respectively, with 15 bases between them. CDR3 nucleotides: TGCGCCAGCAGTCAGTTTCAGGGGCAGGTTCAGCCCCAGCATTTT. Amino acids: CASSQFQGQVQPQHF.

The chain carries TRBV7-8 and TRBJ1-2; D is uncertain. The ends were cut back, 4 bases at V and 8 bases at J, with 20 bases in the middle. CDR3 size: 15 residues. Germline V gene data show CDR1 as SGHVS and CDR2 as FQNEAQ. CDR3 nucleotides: TGTGCCAGCAGCTCATCTGGACGGCCCGAAAGGGGCTACACCTTC. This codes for CASSSSGRPERGYTF. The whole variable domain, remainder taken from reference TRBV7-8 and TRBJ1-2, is GAGVSQSPRYKVAKRGQDVALRCDPISGHVSLFWYQQALGQGPEFLTYFQNEAQLDKSGLPSDRFFAERPEGSVSTLKIQRTQQEDSAVYLCASSSSGRPERGYTFGSGTRLTVV.

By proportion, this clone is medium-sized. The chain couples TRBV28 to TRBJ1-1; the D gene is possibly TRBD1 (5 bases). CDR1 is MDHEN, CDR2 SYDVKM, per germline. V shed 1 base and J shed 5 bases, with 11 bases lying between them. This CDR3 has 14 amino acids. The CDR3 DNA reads TGTGCCAGCAGTTTATTACTGCGGGGGACTGAAGCTTTCTTT. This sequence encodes CASSLLLRGTEAFF.

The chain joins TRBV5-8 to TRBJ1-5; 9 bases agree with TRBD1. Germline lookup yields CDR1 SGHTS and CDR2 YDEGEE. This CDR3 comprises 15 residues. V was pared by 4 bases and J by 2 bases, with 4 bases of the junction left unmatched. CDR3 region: CASSQQGAGNQPQHF. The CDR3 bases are TGTGCCAGCAGCCAACAGGGGGCTGGCAATCAGCCCCAGCATTTT.

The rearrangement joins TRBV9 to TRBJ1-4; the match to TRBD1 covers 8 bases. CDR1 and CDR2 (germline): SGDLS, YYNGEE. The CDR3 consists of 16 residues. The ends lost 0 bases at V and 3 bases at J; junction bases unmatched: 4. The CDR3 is CASSVDTGGSNEKLFF. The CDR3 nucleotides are TGTGCCAGCAGCGTAGATACAGGGGGATCTAATGAAAAACTGTTTTTT.